This TCR beta chain stems from a study of T cells in Graves' hyperthyroidism and ophthalmopathy. Study findings and constraints: Ophthalmopathy and stable hyperthyroidism were told apart by a 13 V-J model.

Absence of ophthalmopathy progression within 18 months defined stable Graves' hyperthyroidism. The CDR3 regions of TCR beta were amplified from RNA transcripts. The TCR CDR3 first-round RT-PCR relied on the HTBI primer set. TCRdb re-called the multiplex PCR reads with MiXCR, one entry per CDR3 protein. This table holds 210,000 or so distinct CDR3 sequences, 15% to 20% found once. CDR1 and CDR2 from the germline V gene are SGHTS and YDEGEE. There are 15 residues in the CDR3. Trimming cost V 1 base and J 3 bases; bases outside gene matches: 4. This clonotype was detected many times. Its matching antigen is unknown.

V and J are TRBV5-8 and TRBJ2-5, with 9 bases matching TRBD2. This clonotype was sampled from a man aged 50-59 years with Graves' hyperthyroidism. Sequencing input: blood. CDR3 coding DNA: TGTGCCAGCAGCTTGTACGCTAGCGGGAAAGAGACCCAGTACTTC. Its protein product is CASSLYASGKETQYF.